This T cell receptor beta chain appears in the sequencing data of a study of regulatory T cells in long-lasting Graves disease. At the level of the study: Graves' patients diagnosed newly had used antithyroid drugs under 3 months.

In building TCR beta libraries, iRepertoire HTBI primers were used together with Arm-PCR of CDR3 regions. TCRdb re-analysed the multiplex PCR reads in MiXCR, keeping a single row per CDR3 protein. The sample consists of 560,000 or so distinct CDR3 sequences, roughly 15% of them appearing once. Time point: newly diagnosed GD, antithyroid drugs for less than 3 months. The TCR library was prepared using RNA isolated from PBMCs. The CDR3 has 16 amino acids. V lost 2 bases, J lost 2 bases, and 13 bases lay in between. Separately, the same data were catalogued under a study of T cells in Graves' hyperthyroidism and ophthalmopathy. That paper notes: Using the HTBI primer set, a first-round RT-PCR was run on the TCR CDR3.

The chain has TRBV12-3 or TRBV12-4 and TRBJ1-3; D uncertain. The TCR was taken from a man aged 18 to 29 with Graves disease. Here the sequenced sample was peripheral blood mononuclear cells (PBMCs), taken at new diagnosis, from a patient treated with antithyroid drugs. CDR3 nucleotide sequence: TGTGCCAGCAGTTTAAATGGAGGGAACACTGGAAACACCATATATTTT. This gives the protein CASSLNGGNTGNTIYF.